This T cell receptor beta chain was sequenced for a study of T cell responses to AZD1222 COVID-19 vaccine. Produced via immunoSEQ multiplex PCR; TCRdb's table is partial and in-frame only. The sample lists approximately 190,000 clones; around 90% were seen once. Findings and limits, study-wide: Repertoires were obtained solely post-peak T cell response.

On this clone: Its antigen is unidentified.

V was trimmed by 5 bases and J by 4 bases, leaving 12 bases between them. In germline, CDR1 is SGHVS, CDR2 FQNEAQ. The CDR3 runs to 14 residues. V is TRBV7-8 and J is TRBJ1-5; weak D call: TRBD1 (5 bases). Source: peripheral blood, taken on day 0 of AZD1222 vaccination. This TCR derives from an adult in good health. The CDR3 loop is CASSPPGGNQPQHF. The DNA of the CDR3 is TGTGCCAGCAGCCCCCCGGGGGGGAATCAGCCCCAGCATTTT.